Listed here is a single TCR beta chain. The CDR3 is made up of 14 amino acids. The V end lost 4 bases, the J end lost 4 bases, and 16 bases lay between the germline ends. CDR1 is GTSNPN and CDR2 is SVGIG in the germline V gene (reference sequence). This record comes from a study of technical replicates of blood from several donors. Measured with immunoSEQ multiplex PCR; TCRdb has only the in-frame clones, and not every one. The table has tens of thousands of clones, around 90% seen once. The rearrangement joins TRBV30 to TRBJ1-2; D unresolved. The source is a human donor in good health. Sequenced: T cells isolated from PBMCs. The DNA for the CDR3 is TGTGCCTGGATCCCAATACCCCGGGGCTATGGCTACACCTTC. The encoded protein is CAWIPIPRGYGYTF. The variable domain in full, completed from reference TRBV30 and TRBJ1-2, reads SQTIHQWPATLVQPVGSPLSLECTVEGTSNPNLYWYRQAAGRGLQLLFYSVGIGQISSEVPQNLSASRPQDRQFILSSKKLLLSDSGFYLCAWIPIPRGYGYTFGSGTRLTVV.